This T cell receptor beta chain was profiled in a study of chemoradiotherapy in HPV16-positive cancers. Overall study context: Candidate HPV-specific clones and shared TCR motifs came from two HPV16-positive patients. Study-wide results and limits: During treatment, candidate HPV-specific clones and E7-related motifs expanded in tumor.

Remarks on this clone: What it binds is unknown.

Profiled with immunoSEQ multiplex PCR; TCRdb holds only in-frame clones, not every one. The table records 1,500 to 2,500 clones, around nine tenths of them present only once. Germline CDR1 is MNHNY and CDR2 is SVGAGI (reference sequence). CDR3 size: 15 residues. The V segment lost 0 bases and the J segment 6 bases; nucleotides outside the gene matches: 4. V and J are TRBV6-6 and TRBJ2-3, with 9 bases aligning to TRBD1. The sample in question was tumor tissue, obtained from a patient who underwent chemoradiotherapy. The clonotype was recovered from a human donor with HPV-associated anogenital cancer. In DNA form, the CDR3 reads TGTGCCAGCAGTTACTCGAGGGGGACAGGGGATACGCAGTATTTT. As protein: CASSYSRGTGDTQYF.